Shown below are 30 T cell receptor beta chains from a single sample sequenced in a study of blood T cell repertoires in COVID-19 (dated by TCRdb to 2019 to 2021). Libraries were prepared through the immunoSEQ multiplex PCR assay. As stored in TCRdb, this immuneACCESS dataset retains in-frame rearrangements with V and J assigned. A fraction of the clones does not appear; measured against another copy, unresolved V genes explain less than half of the discrepancy, and the remainder lacks a known reason. This sample gives some 270,000 clones in total; approximately 85% of them show up just once. The top ten clones comprise over 7.5% of the sample. Sequenced input: PBMCs or T cells enriched from blood (not recorded which). Source of these receptors: a woman between 45 and 60 years old with acute COVID-19.

The chain employs TRBV12-5 and TRBJ1-2, with 9 nucleotides matching TRBD1. Germline values: CDR1 LGHNT, CDR2 FRNRAP. J lost 5 bases, V lost 5 bases, and 15 bases had no gene match. CDR3 size: 17 residues. The CDR3 DNA is TGTGCTAGTGGTCCAGGACAGGGGAGCCCTGCTCGTTATGGCTACACCTTC. Residues: CASGPGQGSPARYGYTF.

With respect to this clone: Other DNA variants within this sample encode the same CDR3. The V call is TRBV29-1, the J call TRBJ2-1; 16 bases are a match to TRBD2. Trimming cost V 6 bases and J 2 bases; bases outside gene matches: 4. The CDR3 is made up of 16 amino acids. The germline V gene has CDR1 SQVTM and CDR2 ANQGSEA. CDR3 region: CSVPGTSGGAYNEQFF. CDR3 DNA sequence: TGCAGCGTACCCGGGACTAGCGGGGGGGCCTACAATGAGCAGTTCTTC.

This clone was detected only once. The chain recombines TRBV6-2 or TRBV6-3 with TRBJ1-1, with 7 bases matching TRBD1. Germline V gene lookup returns CDR1 MNHEY and CDR2 SVGEGT. The CDR3 extends over 15 amino acids. Germline trimming cut 2 bases from V and 4 bases from J; bases unmatched to any gene: 7. The CDR3 sequence: CASSYETGAGTEAFF. The CDR3 bases are TGTGCCAGCAGTTACGAAACAGGGGCTGGCACTGAAGCTTTCTTT.

The chain uses TRBV6-2 or TRBV6-3 and TRBJ2-5; D may be TRBD2 (6 bases). Germline CDR1 reads MNHEY; CDR2 reads SVGEGT. Trimming took off 5 bases at V and 5 bases at J, with 12 bases between the two ends. The CDR3 is 13 residues long. CDR3 sequence reads: CASSRGLTETQYF. The CDR3 nucleotides read TGTGCCAGCAGTAGAGGACTAACGGAGACCCAGTACTTC.

This rearrangement joins TRBV5-5 to TRBJ2-3; TRBD2 aligns across 9 bases. The CDR3 runs to 16 residues. V dropped 0 bases and J dropped 6; count of bases not matched to a gene: 8. Germline V gene sequence: CDR1 SGHKS, CDR2 YYEKEE (reference sequence). The CDR3 DNA reads TGTGCCAGCAGCTTGGAGGTAGCGGGGGCTCAGGATACGCAGTATTTT. It is translated as CASSLEVAGAQDTQYF.

V gene TRBV9 combines with J gene TRBJ2-5, with D hard to call. V was clipped by 3 bases and J by 5 bases, with 11 bases between them. Germline loops: CDR1 SGDLS, CDR2 YYNGEE. This CDR3 contains 13 residues. The CDR3: CASSGLDRETQYF. DNA of the CDR3: TGTGCCAGCAGCGGTCTCGATCGGGAGACCCAGTACTTC.

The chain combines TRBV9 with TRBJ1-1, with TRBD1 matching over 7 bases. CDR3 length equals 16 residues. The germline V gene encodes CDR1 SGDLS and CDR2 YYNGEE. Unmatched junction bases numbered 8, after V lost 0 bases and J lost 3 bases. In DNA, the CDR3 is TGTGCCAGCAGCGTAGCGGGAGGGGGCGGGTACACTGAAGCTTTCTTT. Amino acids: CASSVAGGGGYTEAFF.

This CDR3 reads CASSGLITSTDTQYF. The CDR3 DNA is TGTGCCAGCAGTGGACTTATAACCTCCACAGATACGCAGTATTTT. The chain has TRBV7-8 and TRBJ2-3; a possible D gene is TRBD2 (5 bases). The germline V gene has CDR1 SGHVS and CDR2 FQNEAQ. The CDR3 is made up of 15 amino acids. Trimming left V 6 bases short and J 2 bases short, with 15 bases between.

The V and J genes are TRBV30 and TRBJ2-7, with 8 bases aligning to TRBD1. The CDR3 loop spans 15 amino acids. CDR1 and CDR2 (germline): GTSNPN, SVGIG (reference sequence). V gave up 2 bases and J gave up 6 bases; unmatched junction bases: 12. The CDR3: CAWSPLGDRPSEQYF. CDR3 in DNA: TGTGCCTGGAGTCCCCTAGGGGACAGGCCCTCCGAGCAGTACTTC.

The rearrangement uses TRBV10-3 and TRBJ1-2; 12 nucleotides agree with TRBD1. CDR3 length: 14 residues. J was trimmed by 9 bases and V by 6 bases; bases with no gene match: 8. Germline CDR1 ENHRY, CDR2 SYGVKD. In DNA, the CDR3 is TGTGCCATCAGGGGGACAGGGGGCCAAGGTCGCTACACCTTC. This encodes CAIRGTGGQGRYTF.

The CDR3 coding sequence is TGTGCCAGCTCACCAGGACAGGGAGAGACCCAGTACTTC. It yields the protein CASSPGQGETQYF. The rearrangement uses TRBV18 and TRBJ2-5; TRBD1 aligns across 8 bases. CDR1 is KGHSH and CDR2 is LQKENI in the germline V gene. V was clipped by 2 bases and J by 4 bases; unmatched bases: 0. The CDR3 is 13 amino acids.

V is TRBV18 and J is TRBJ1-1; tentatively, D is TRBD1 (5 bases). The V end lost 0 bases, the J end lost 5 bases, and 16 bases lay between the germline ends. The CDR3 consists of 16 residues. Per germline, CDR1 KGHSH and CDR2 LQKENI. Written as DNA, the CDR3 is TGTGCCAGCTCACCACCGACTTTGGGGCCACGAACTGAAGCTTTCTTT. Its protein is CASSPPTLGPRTEAFF. Complete variable domain (other parts from reference TRBV18 and TRBJ1-1): NAGVMQNPRHLVRRRGQEARLRCSPMKGHSHVYWYRQLPEEGLKFMVYLQKENIIDESGMPKERFSAEFPKEGPSILRIQQVVRGDSAAYFCASSPPTLGPRTEAFFGQGTRLTVV.

This chain uses TRBV4-1 with TRBJ2-2, with TRBD1 identical over 9 bases. In germline, CDR1 is MGHRA, CDR2 YSYEKL. V was pared by 3 bases and J by 6 bases, with 5 bases of the junction left unmatched. This CDR3 region has 15 residues. This CDR3 reads CASSHGTGLPGELFF. The CDR3 nucleotides read TGCGCCAGCAGCCATGGGACAGGGCTGCCCGGGGAGCTGTTTTTT.

This rearrangement joins TRBV19 to TRBJ1-1, with a possible D match to TRBD1 (5 bases). Deletions cut 2 bases from V and 0 bases from J, with 10 bases between. Germline CDR1 reads LNHDA; CDR2 reads SQIVND (reference sequence). CDR3 size: 15 residues. CDR3 sequence reads: CASSIRRQLNTEAFF. CDR3 DNA sequence: TGTGCCAGTAGTATAAGGAGACAGTTGAACACTGAAGCTTTCTTT.

The DNA for the CDR3 is TGTGCCACCCAGGGAGGGCCTCAGCCCCAGCATTTT. It yields the protein CATQGGPQPQHF. J is TRBJ1-5 and V is TRBV6-5; D might be TRBD1 (5 bases). Germline loops: CDR1 MNHEY, CDR2 SVGAGI. With 10 bases removed from V and 6 bases from J, the gap between germline ends came to 13 bases. The CDR3 totals 12 residues.

This clone was seen more than once but under ten times. The rearrangement joins TRBV6-5 to TRBJ1-2, with 9 bases identical to TRBD1. This CDR3 comprises 14 residues. The trim removed 10 bases at V and 3 bases at J, leaving 9 bases unmatched. Germline V gives CDR1 MNHEY, CDR2 SVGAGI. DNA of the CDR3: TGTGCCATAGACCCCGGGACAGGGTACTATGGCTACACCTTC. This codes for CAIDPGTGYYGYTF.

This chain joins TRBV5-1 and TRBJ1-2; 10 bases are a match to TRBD1. V gave up 3 bases and J gave up 8 bases; unmatched junction bases: 4. CDR1 is SGHRS and CDR2 is YFSETQ in the germline V gene. CDR3 length: 13 amino acids. This CDR3 reads CASSSTGGRGYTF. The CDR3 DNA follows: TGCGCCAGCAGCTCGACAGGGGGCAGGGGCTACACCTTC.

V gene TRBV19 combines with J gene TRBJ1-1, with a possible D match to TRBD1 (6 bases). Germline lookup yields CDR1 LNHDA and CDR2 SQIVND (reference sequence). This CDR3 has 14 amino acids. V was pared by 6 bases and J by 4 bases, with 15 bases between. DNA for the CDR3: TGTGCCAGTAGGACCCAACAAGGGGGCACTGAAGCTTTCTTT. Translating it yields CASRTQQGGTEAFF.

This sequence joins TRBV19 and TRBJ1-2, with D hard to call. Germline V lookup: CDR1 LNHDA, CDR2 SQIVND (reference sequence). V lost 0 bases and J lost 6, with 14 bases in between. There are 15 residues in the CDR3. CDR3 DNA sequence: TGTGCCAGTAGTATAGATCCGAACAGAGTTAATGGCTACACCTTC. Residues: CASSIDPNRVNGYTF.

The chain couples TRBV30 to TRBJ1-6; the match to TRBD1 covers 9 bases. Looked up from germline, CDR1 is GTSNPN and CDR2 is SVGIG (reference sequence). V shed 4 bases, J shed 6 bases, and the junction held 4 bases outside the gene matches. CDR3 length: 14 amino acids. The CDR3 spells CAWIQGAPNSPLHF. For the CDR3, the DNA is TGTGCCTGGATACAGGGGGCTCCTAATTCACCCCTCCACTTT.

The V and J genes are TRBV5-1 and TRBJ2-3; TRBD1 is a possible D gene (6 bases). In germline, CDR1 is SGHRS, CDR2 YFSETQ. The CDR3 contains 17 residues. V was cut by 4 bases and J by 1 base, with 19 bases left in between. The CDR3: CASSVRNSRGGTDTQYF. In DNA form, the CDR3 reads TGCGCCAGCAGCGTGAGAAATTCCAGGGGCGGCACAGATACGCAGTATTTT.

The rearrangement links TRBV20-1 to TRBJ1-2; TRBD1 is a possible D gene (5 bases). CDR3 length: 18 residues. Trimming cost V 3 bases and J 4 bases, with 27 bases left between them. Germline V gene lookup returns CDR1 DFQATT and CDR2 SNEGSKA (reference sequence). CDR3 DNA: TGCAGTGCTAGTTCCGATTTAAGTAACAATGCTCAGGGCTATGGCTACACCTTC. Residues: CSASSDLSNNAQGYGYTF.

The count of this clone is one. The identical CDR3 is also encoded by other nucleotide sequences in the sample. This chain joins TRBV3-1 (or the pseudogene TRBV3-2) and TRBJ2-1; tentative D call: TRBD2 (6 bases). This CDR3 contains 15 residues. V gave up 4 bases and J gave up 0 bases, with 10 bases separating them. In germline, CDR1 is LGHDT, CDR2 YNNKEL (reference sequence). The CDR3 protein is CASSPTRSSYNEQFF. The CDR3 bases are TGTGCCAGCAGCCCGACTAGAAGCTCCTACAATGAGCAGTTCTTC.

The rearrangement links TRBV7-2 to TRBJ1-1; no clear D gene. This CDR3 comprises 13 residues. V gave up 1 base and J gave up 3 bases, with 6 bases separating them. Looked up from germline, CDR1 is SGHTA and CDR2 is FQGNSA. The DNA for the CDR3 is TGTGCCAGCAGCTTAGTCGGAGACACTGAAGCTTTCTTT. This gives the protein CASSLVGDTEAFF.

This clone was found once. V and J are TRBV7-2 and TRBJ1-5, with unresolved D. Between the trimmed V and J ends, which lost 1 base and 9 bases, there was a span of 10 bases. The CDR3 runs 13 residues. Looked up from germline, CDR1 is SGHTA and CDR2 is FQGNSA. The CDR3 is CASSLGRVRPQHF. The DNA for the CDR3 is TGTGCCAGCAGCTTAGGACGGGTGCGGCCCCAGCATTTT.

This chain connects TRBV30 to TRBJ1-3; 8 bases align to TRBD1. The CDR3 is 14 amino acids. Germline V CDR1 and CDR2: GTSNPN, SVGIG (reference sequence). Trimming cost V 4 bases and J 5 bases; bases outside gene matches: 7. The CDR3 region has the DNA TGTGCCTGGACTTTCAGGGGGCCGCGAAACACCATATATTTT. This gives the protein CAWTFRGPRNTIYF.

The chain employs TRBV7-2 and TRBJ2-1; 10 nucleotides line up with TRBD1. J was trimmed by 9 bases and V by 5 bases; bases with no gene match: 4. Per germline, CDR1 SGHTA and CDR2 FQGNSA. There are 13 residues in the CDR3. CDR3 sequence reads: CASSPRDRGEQFF. CDR3 in DNA: TGTGCCAGCAGCCCCCGGGACAGGGGTGAGCAGTTCTTC. Using reference TRBV7-2 and TRBJ2-1 for the parts outside the CDR3, the full variable domain is GAGVSQSPSNKVTEKGKDVELRCDPISGHTALYWYRQSLGQGLEFLIYFQGNSAPDKSGLPSDRFSAERTGGSVSTLTIQRTQQEDSAVYLCASSPRDRGEQFFGPGTRLTVL.

This clone has a single count. The rearrangement links TRBV2 to TRBJ1-2; the D gene is possibly TRBD1 (6 bases). Germline V gene sequence: CDR1 SNHLY, CDR2 FYNNEI. The length of the CDR3 is 14 residues. V was pared by 8 bases and J by 0 bases, with 13 bases between. The CDR3 sequence: CASLTDSSNYGYTF. The CDR3 DNA is TGTGCCAGCCTTACGGACAGCTCTAACTATGGCTACACCTTC.

The table lists this clone with a count of one. This chain links TRBV6-2 or TRBV6-3 with TRBJ2-1, with D possibly being TRBD2 (6 bases). The CDR3 consists of 16 residues. V lost 0 bases, J lost 10 bases, and 19 bases lay in between. CDR1 MNHEY and CDR2 SVGEGT come from the germline V gene. The CDR3: CASSYSRRTGAGEQFF. The CDR3, as DNA: TGTGCCAGCAGTTACTCGAGGAGAACAGGCGCGGGGGAGCAGTTCTTC.

This clone appeared a single time. This sequence joins TRBV19 and TRBJ2-2; tentative D call: TRBD2 (5 bases). The CDR3 has 13 residues. Between the trimmed V and J ends, which lost 5 bases and 4 bases, there was a span of 8 bases. CDR1 and CDR2 from the germline V gene are LNHDA and SQIVND (reference sequence). The CDR3 protein is CASSADFTGELFF. Written as DNA, the CDR3 is TGTGCCAGTAGTGCGGACTTCACCGGGGAGCTGTTTTTT. The full variable domain, with the rest looked up from reference TRBV19 and TRBJ2-2, is DGGITQSPKYLFRKEGQNVTLSCEQNLNHDAMYWYRQDPGQGLRLIYYSQIVNDFQKGDIAEGYSVSREKKESFPLTVTSAQKNPTAFYLCASSADFTGELFFGEGSRLTVL.